Listed here are 10 T cell receptor beta chains from one sample, sequenced in a study of cytomegalovirus exposure and HLA in healthy donors. In the PCR, 60 Vbeta and 13 Jbeta primers were used. Clones were sequenced by immunoSEQ multiplex PCR, and TCRdb holds only the in-frame ones, with some missing. This sample has about 180,000 clones; less than 85% occur once, and the top ten carry around 5.7%. Sequenced material: PBMCs. Receptors originate from a man aged 35 to 55 in good health and CMV-seronegative.

This rearrangement joins TRBV4-3 to TRBJ2-3; a possible D gene is TRBD1 (6 bases). The V gene lost 2 bases and the J gene lost 3 bases, with 15 bases spanning the gap. Germline loops: CDR1 LGHNA, CDR2 YSLEER. The CDR3 is 16 amino acids. CDR3 amino acids: CASSQSAGEGTDTQYF. The CDR3 nucleotides read TGCGCCAGCAGCCAAAGTGCAGGGGAAGGAACAGATACGCAGTATTTT.

The CDR3 loop is CASSKQGASLYEQYF. CDR3 coding DNA: TGTGCCAGTAGTAAACAGGGGGCGAGCCTCTACGAGCAGTACTTC. This sequence joins TRBV19 and TRBJ2-7; 9 bases are shared with TRBD1. This CDR3 is 15 amino acids long. Germline CDR1 reads LNHDA; CDR2 reads SQIVND (reference sequence). J gave up 3 bases and V 4 bases, and 7 bases lay outside the gene matches.

The DNA for the CDR3 is TGTGCCAGCAGTGAAGTCAGCGGGAGGCGCTACGAGCAGTACTTC. It yields the protein CASSEVSGRRYEQYF. The chain carries TRBV2 and TRBJ2-5; 9 bases agree with TRBD2. The tail of the sequence fits TRBJ2-7 better, so the J call may be wrong. The germline V gene encodes CDR1 SNHLY and CDR2 FYNNEI. The CDR3 contains 15 residues.

V usage is TRBV2 and J usage is TRBJ1-2; 9 bases agree with TRBD1. Per germline, CDR1 SNHLY and CDR2 FYNNEI. Trimming took 4 bases from V and 7 from J; bases not matched to a gene: 7. CDR3 length equals 14 residues. The CDR3 region has the DNA TGTGCCAGCAGTGCTGGGACAGGGAAAAGTGGCTACACCTTC. Protein product: CASSAGTGKSGYTF.

This clone was detected a few times. This chain connects TRBV5-1 to TRBJ2-1; 9 bases align to TRBD1. V was pared by 4 bases and J by 2 bases, with 28 bases of the junction left unmatched. Germline values: CDR1 SGHRS, CDR2 YFSETQ. The CDR3 runs 23 residues. CDR3 coding DNA: TGCGCCAGCAGCGGGGTTGGGGGACAGGGCCCGGCGGGGCCGGGACTACCCTACAATGAGCAGTTCTTC. Translation: CASSGVGGQGPAGPGLPYNEQFF.

The chain combines TRBV15 with TRBJ2-5, with TRBD2 as a possible D gene (6 bases). The end of the DNA aligns better with TRBJ2-7, so the J call may be wrong. CDR1 is LNHNV and CDR2 is YYDKDF in the germline V gene (reference sequence). This CDR3 comprises 13 residues. The CDR3 region is CATSIGTEYEQYF. The CDR3 bases are TGTGCCACCAGCATCGGGACTGAGTACGAGCAGTACTTC.

The chain uses TRBV7-8 and TRBJ2-1; 8 bases match TRBD1. Germline V gene sequence: CDR1 SGHVS, CDR2 FQNEAQ. This CDR3 spans 14 amino acids. With 2 bases clipped from V and 4 bases from J, the junction kept 1 base outside the gene matches. The CDR3, as DNA: TGTGCCAGCAGCTTAAGGACAGGGTACAATGAGCAGTTCTTC. Its protein is CASSLRTGYNEQFF.

This clone was found once. The chain is built from TRBV9 and TRBJ2-3; the D gene is possibly TRBD2 (5 bases). The germline CDR1 and CDR2 sequences are SGDLS and YYNGEE. This CDR3 spans 13 amino acids. V was clipped by 4 bases and J by 4 bases, with 10 bases between them. CDR3 DNA sequence: TGTGCCAGCAGCATCCGGGAATCAGATACGCAGTATTTT. This sequence encodes CASSIRESDTQYF.

The table lists this clone with a count of one. V is TRBV9 and J is TRBJ2-4, with TRBD1 matching 10 bases. With V trimmed by 0 bases and J by 6 bases, 12 bases remained unmatched. This CDR3 is 18 amino acids long. Germline values: CDR1 SGDLS, CDR2 YYNGEE. The CDR3: CASSVEGTGVRRGNIQYF. Written as DNA, the CDR3 is TGTGCCAGCAGCGTAGAAGGGACAGGGGTGAGGCGGGGAAACATTCAGTACTTC.

V usage is TRBV5-1 and J usage is TRBJ2-3; 9 bases map to TRBD1. The CDR3 contains 15 residues. Germline loops: CDR1 SGHRS, CDR2 YFSETQ. Trimming removed 2 bases from V and 4 bases from J; junction bases left unmatched: 5. Written as DNA, the CDR3 is TGCGCCAGCAGCTTCGGACAGGGGATGCCAGATACGCAGTATTTT. Translated, it gives CASSFGQGMPDTQYF.